The 8 T cell receptor beta chains below come from one sample, sequenced in a study of blood T cell repertoires in COVID-19. The data were produced by immunoSEQ multiplex PCR, yet TCRdb's version contains in-frame clones alone and is incomplete. The sample consists of 85,000 to 120,000 clones, 70% to 80% of them appearing once. The sample taken for sequencing was peripheral blood. The origin of the receptors is an elderly man with COVID-19, enrolled during active disease.

The CDR3 region has the DNA TGTGCCACCAGTGATTTGATCCACAATCAGCCCCAGCATTTT. Protein: CATSDLIHNQPQHF. This sequence joins TRBV24-1 and TRBJ1-5, with unresolved D. Germline V CDR1 and CDR2: KGHDR, SFDVKD. V lost 0 bases, J lost 3 bases, and 5 bases lay in between. The CDR3 length is 14 residues.

The chain recombines TRBV19 with TRBJ1-6; tentatively, D is TRBD1 (5 bases). In germline, CDR1 is LNHDA, CDR2 SQIVND (reference sequence). This CDR3 comprises 15 residues. V lost 6 bases, J lost 10 bases, and 19 bases lay in between. In DNA, the CDR3 is TGTGCCAGTAGAATCTGGGGGGTCAAGGGGTCACCCCTCCACTTT. Its translation is CASRIWGVKGSPLHF.

In DNA form, the CDR3 reads TGTGCCAGCAGCGCCTCAGGGGATCATTCACCCCTCCACTTT. Translation: CASSASGDHSPLHF. The chain is built from TRBV9 and TRBJ1-6; D may be TRBD1 (6 bases). Trimming removed 3 bases from V and 8 bases from J, with 12 bases in between. This CDR3 region has 14 residues. The germline CDR1 and CDR2 sequences are SGDLS and YYNGEE.

V usage is TRBV18 and J usage is TRBJ2-1; 15 bases map to TRBD2. The ends lost 2 bases at V and 9 bases at J; junction bases unmatched: 8. Germline CDR1 reads KGHSH; CDR2 reads LQKENI. The CDR3 runs to 17 residues. CDR3: CASSPGLAGGGPGEQFF. The CDR3 DNA sequence: TGTGCCAGCTCACCAGGACTAGCGGGAGGGGGCCCTGGTGAGCAGTTCTTC.

This chain uses TRBV5-5 with TRBJ1-5, with a tentative D call TRBD1 (5 bases). CDR3 length: 14 amino acids. Germline-derived CDR1 and CDR2 are SGHKS and YYEKEE (reference sequence). Trimming removed 0 bases at V and 4 bases at J, with 8 bases between. The CDR3 bases are TGTGCCAGCAGCTTGGTGGCAGGGAATCAGCCCCAGCATTTT. It yields the protein CASSLVAGNQPQHF.

V usage is TRBV7-3 and J usage is TRBJ2-3, with D possibly matching TRBD2 (7 bases). Germline V lookup: CDR1 SGHTA, CDR2 FQGTGA. The V end was cut by 6 bases, the J end by 3 bases, with 16 bases between. The CDR3 runs to 15 residues. In nucleotides, the CDR3 is TGTGCCAGCAGTTTACAGGGAGGGAGAACAGATACGCAGTATTTT. The encoded protein is CASSLQGGRTDTQYF.

The chain uses TRBV4-1 and TRBJ1-1, with unresolved D. V was cut by 4 bases and J by 3 bases, with 15 bases left in between. This CDR3 contains 15 residues. Germline V gene sequence: CDR1 MGHRA, CDR2 YSYEKL. The CDR3 region has the DNA TGCGCCAGCAGCCGTTCGATAGGGAGGGACACTGAAGCTTTCTTT. Protein sequence: CASSRSIGRDTEAFF.

The rearrangement links TRBV7-3 to TRBJ2-1; tentatively, D is TRBD2 (5 bases). Germline CDR1 is SGHTA and CDR2 is FQGTGA. Trimming took off 5 bases at V and 8 bases at J, with 13 bases between the two ends. This CDR3 contains 13 residues. The CDR3 nucleotides are TGTGCCAGCAGCCTTACTAGAAAAGATGAGCAGTTCTTC. It yields the protein CASSLTRKDEQFF.